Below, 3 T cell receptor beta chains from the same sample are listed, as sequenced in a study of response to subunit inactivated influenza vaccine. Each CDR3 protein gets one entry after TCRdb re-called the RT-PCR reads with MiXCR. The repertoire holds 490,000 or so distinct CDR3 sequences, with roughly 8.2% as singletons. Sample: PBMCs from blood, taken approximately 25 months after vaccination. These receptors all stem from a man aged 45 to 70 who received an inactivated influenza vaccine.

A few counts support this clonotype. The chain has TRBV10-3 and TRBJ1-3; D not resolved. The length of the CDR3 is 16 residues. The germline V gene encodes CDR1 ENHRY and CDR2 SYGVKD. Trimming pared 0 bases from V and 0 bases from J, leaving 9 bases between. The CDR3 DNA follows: TGTGCCATCAGTGAGTCTGCAGGAAGCTCTGGAAACACCATATATTTT. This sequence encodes CAISESAGSSGNTIYF.

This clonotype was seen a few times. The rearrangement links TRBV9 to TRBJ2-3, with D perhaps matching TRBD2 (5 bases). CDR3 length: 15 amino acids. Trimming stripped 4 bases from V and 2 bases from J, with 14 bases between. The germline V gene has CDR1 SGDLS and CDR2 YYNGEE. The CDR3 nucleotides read TGTGCCAGCAGCCGTGAGGGTCCCCCCACAGATACGCAGTATTTT. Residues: CASSREGPPTDTQYF.

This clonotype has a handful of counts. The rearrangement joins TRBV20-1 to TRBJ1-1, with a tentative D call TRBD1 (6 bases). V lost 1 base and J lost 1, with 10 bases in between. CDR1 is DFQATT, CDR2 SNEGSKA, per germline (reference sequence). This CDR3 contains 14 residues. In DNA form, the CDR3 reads TGCAGTGCTAGAGGACAGGCTCGGAACACTGAAGCTTTCTTT. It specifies CSARGQARNTEAFF.